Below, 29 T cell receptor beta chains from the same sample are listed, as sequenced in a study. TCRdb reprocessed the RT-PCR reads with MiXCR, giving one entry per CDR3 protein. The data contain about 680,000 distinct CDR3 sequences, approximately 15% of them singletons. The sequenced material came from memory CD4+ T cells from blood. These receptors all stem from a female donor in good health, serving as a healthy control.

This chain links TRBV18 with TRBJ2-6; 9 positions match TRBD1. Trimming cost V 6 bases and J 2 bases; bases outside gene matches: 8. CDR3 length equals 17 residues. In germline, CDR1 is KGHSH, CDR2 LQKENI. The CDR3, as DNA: TGTGCCAGCTCCCTCGGACAGGGGAGCCCTGGGGCCAACGTCCTGACTTTC. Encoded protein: CASSLGQGSPGANVLTF.

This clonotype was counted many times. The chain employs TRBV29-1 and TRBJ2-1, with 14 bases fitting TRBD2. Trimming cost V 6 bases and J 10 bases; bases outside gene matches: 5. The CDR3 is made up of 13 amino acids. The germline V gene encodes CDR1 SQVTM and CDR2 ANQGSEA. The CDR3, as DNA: TGCAGCGTGAGACTAGCGGGAGGGGGGGAGCAGTTCTTC. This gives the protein CSVRLAGGGEQFF.

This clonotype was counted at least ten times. CDR3 in amino acids: CASSPWTGVTSEAFF. For the CDR3, the DNA is TGCGCCAGCAGCCCTTGGACAGGAGTCACATCTGAAGCTTTCTTT. The genes are TRBV5-1 and TRBJ1-1; 7 bases match TRBD1. The J segment lost 6 bases and the V segment lost 4 bases, leaving 12 bases of the junction unmatched. The CDR3 has 15 amino acids. Germline V gene lookup returns CDR1 SGHRS and CDR2 YFSETQ.

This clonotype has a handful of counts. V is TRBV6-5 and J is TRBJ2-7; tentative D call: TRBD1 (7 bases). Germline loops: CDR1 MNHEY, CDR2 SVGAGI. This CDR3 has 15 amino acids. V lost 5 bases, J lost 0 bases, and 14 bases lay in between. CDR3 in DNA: TGTGCCAGCAGTCCCCGGCGGGACAGCTCCTACGAGCAGTACTTC. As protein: CASSPRRDSSYEQYF.

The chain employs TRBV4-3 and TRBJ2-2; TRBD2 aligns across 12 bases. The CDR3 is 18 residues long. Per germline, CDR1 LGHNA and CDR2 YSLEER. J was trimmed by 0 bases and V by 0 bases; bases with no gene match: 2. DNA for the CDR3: TGCGCCAGCAGCCAAGATCTAGCGGGAGGGGCGAACACCGGGGAGCTGTTTTTT. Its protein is CASSQDLAGGANTGELFF.

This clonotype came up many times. CDR3 nucleotides: TGTGCCAGCAGCTTGTGGCATAGGGGGAGGGAGATGGACGAGCAGTACTTC. Its translation: CASSLWHRGREMDEQYF. This chain uses TRBV7-2 with TRBJ2-7; TRBD2 might be the D (7 bases). Trimming shortened V by 3 bases and J by 5 bases, and 23 bases separated the two germline ends. The CDR3 is made up of 17 amino acids. In germline, CDR1 is SGHTA, CDR2 FQGNSA.

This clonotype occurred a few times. The CDR3 here is CASSLLYQINQPQHF. The CDR3 nucleotides read TGTGCCAGCAGTTTACTTTATCAAATCAATCAGCCCCAGCATTTT. V is TRBV12-3 or TRBV12-4 and J is TRBJ1-5; no reliable D call. V was cut by 2 bases and J by 3 bases, with 11 bases left in between. The CDR3 length is 15 residues.

The CDR3 reads CASSSTYRQGTTDTQYF. CDR3 bases: TGTGCCAGCAGCTCCACCTACAGACAGGGGACAACAGATACGCAGTATTTT. The rearrangement links TRBV6-5 to TRBJ2-3; 8 bases match TRBD1. Germline CDR1 is MNHEY and CDR2 is SVGAGI. The CDR3 has 17 amino acids. Unmatched junction bases numbered 14, after V lost 6 bases and J lost 3 bases.

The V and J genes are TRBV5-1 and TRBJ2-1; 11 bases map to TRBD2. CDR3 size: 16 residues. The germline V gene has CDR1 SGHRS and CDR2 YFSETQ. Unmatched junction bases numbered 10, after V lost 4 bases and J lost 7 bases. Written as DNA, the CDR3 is TGCGCCAGCAGCACACTTAGCGGGGGGGCTGTGAATGAGCAGTTCTTC. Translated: CASSTLSGGAVNEQFF.

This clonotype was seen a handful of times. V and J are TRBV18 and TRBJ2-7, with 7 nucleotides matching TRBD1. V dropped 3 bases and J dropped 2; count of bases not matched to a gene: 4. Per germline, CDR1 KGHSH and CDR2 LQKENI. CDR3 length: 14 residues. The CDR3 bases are TGTGCCAGCTCACCGACAGGGATTCCCTACGAGCAGTACTTC. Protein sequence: CASSPTGIPYEQYF.

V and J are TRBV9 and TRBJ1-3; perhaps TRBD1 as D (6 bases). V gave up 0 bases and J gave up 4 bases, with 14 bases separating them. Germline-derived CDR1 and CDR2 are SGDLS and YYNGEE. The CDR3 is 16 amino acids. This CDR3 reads CASSVAPGHSGNTIYF. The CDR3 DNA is TGTGCCAGCAGCGTAGCCCCGGGACATTCAGGAAACACCATATATTTT.

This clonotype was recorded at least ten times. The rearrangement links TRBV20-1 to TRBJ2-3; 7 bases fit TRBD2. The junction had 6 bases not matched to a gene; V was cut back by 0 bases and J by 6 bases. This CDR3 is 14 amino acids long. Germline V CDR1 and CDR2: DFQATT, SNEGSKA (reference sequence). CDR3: CSARDASGSDTQYF. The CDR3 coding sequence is TGCAGTGCTAGAGACGCTAGCGGCTCCGATACGCAGTATTTT.

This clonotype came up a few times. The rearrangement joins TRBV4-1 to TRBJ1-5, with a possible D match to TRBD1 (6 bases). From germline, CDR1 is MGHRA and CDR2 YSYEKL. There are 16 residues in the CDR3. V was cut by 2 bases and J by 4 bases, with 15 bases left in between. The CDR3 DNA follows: TGCGCCAGCAGCCAACGTAGACAGGTTGGTAATCAGCCCCAGCATTTT. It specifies CASSQRRQVGNQPQHF.

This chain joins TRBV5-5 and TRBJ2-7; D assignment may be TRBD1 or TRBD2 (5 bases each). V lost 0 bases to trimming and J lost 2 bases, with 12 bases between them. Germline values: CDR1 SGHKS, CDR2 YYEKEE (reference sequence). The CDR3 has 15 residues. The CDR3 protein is CASSLAMWDPYEQYF. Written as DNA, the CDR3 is TGTGCCAGCAGCTTGGCAATGTGGGACCCCTACGAGCAGTACTTC. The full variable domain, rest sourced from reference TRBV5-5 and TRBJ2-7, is DAGVTQSPTHLIKTRGQQVTLRCSPISGHKSVSWYQQVLGQGPQFIFQYYEKEERGRGNFPDRFSARQFPNYSSELNVNALLLGDSALYLCASSLAMWDPYEQYFGPGTRLTVT.

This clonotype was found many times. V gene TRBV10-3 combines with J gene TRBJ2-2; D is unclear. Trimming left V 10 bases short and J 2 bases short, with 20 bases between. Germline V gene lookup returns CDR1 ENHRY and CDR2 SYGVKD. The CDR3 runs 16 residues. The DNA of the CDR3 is TGTGCCACCAACCGTGGGGTGGGGTCCAACACCGGGGAGCTGTTTTTT. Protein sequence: CATNRGVGSNTGELFF.

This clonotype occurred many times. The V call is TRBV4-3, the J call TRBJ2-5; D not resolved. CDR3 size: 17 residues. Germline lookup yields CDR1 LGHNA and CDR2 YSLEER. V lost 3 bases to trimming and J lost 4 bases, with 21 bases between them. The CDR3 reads CASSQGSLGWNGETQYF. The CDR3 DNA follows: TGCGCCAGCAGCCAGGGCTCTTTGGGGTGGAATGGAGAGACCCAGTACTTC.

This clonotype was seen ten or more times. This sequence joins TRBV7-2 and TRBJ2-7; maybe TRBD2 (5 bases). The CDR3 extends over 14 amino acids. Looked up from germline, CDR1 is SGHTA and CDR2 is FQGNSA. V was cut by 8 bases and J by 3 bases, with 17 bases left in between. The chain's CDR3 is CASAKSGSGYEQYF. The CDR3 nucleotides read TGTGCCAGCGCCAAATCGGGATCCGGCTACGAGCAGTACTTC.

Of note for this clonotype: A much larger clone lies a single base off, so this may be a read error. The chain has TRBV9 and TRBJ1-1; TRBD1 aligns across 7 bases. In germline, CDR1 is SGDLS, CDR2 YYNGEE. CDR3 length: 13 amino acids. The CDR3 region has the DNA TGTGCCAGCAGTAAGACAGGGTTGACTGGAGCTTTCTTT. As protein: CASSKTGLTGAFF.

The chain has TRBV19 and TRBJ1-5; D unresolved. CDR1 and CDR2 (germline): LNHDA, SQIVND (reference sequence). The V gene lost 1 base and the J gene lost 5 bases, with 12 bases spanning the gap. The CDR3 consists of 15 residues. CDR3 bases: TGTGCCAGTAGTATAGTGGCAGGTTTAGATCAGCCCCAGCATTTT. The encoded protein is CASSIVAGLDQPQHF.

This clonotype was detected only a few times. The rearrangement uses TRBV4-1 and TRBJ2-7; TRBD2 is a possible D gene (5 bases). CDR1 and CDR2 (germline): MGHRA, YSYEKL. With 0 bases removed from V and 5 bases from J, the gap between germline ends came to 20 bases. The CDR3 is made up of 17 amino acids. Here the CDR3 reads CASSQDFMGAPRNEQYF. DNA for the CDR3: TGCGCCAGCAGCCAAGACTTCATGGGAGCCCCGAGGAACGAGCAGTACTTC.

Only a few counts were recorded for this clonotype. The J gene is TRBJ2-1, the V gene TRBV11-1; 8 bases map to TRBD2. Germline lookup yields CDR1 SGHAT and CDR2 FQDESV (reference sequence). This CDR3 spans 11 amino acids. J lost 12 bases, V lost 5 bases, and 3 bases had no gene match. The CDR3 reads CASSPGGGQFF. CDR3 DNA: TGTGCCAGCAGCCCGGGGGGGGGGCAGTTCTTC.

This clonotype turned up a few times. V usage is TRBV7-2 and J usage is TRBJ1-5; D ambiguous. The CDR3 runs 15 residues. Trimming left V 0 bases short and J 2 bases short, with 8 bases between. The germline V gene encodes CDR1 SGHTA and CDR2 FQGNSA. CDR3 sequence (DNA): TGTGCCAGCAGCTTAGCGGGTGGCGGCAATCAGCCCCAGCATTTT. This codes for CASSLAGGGNQPQHF.

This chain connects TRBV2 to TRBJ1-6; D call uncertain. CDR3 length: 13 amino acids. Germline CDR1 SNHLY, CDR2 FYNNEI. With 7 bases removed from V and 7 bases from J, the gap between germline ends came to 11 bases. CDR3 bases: TGTGCCAGCACCCCAGTGGGCAATTCACCCCTCCACTTT. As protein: CASTPVGNSPLHF.

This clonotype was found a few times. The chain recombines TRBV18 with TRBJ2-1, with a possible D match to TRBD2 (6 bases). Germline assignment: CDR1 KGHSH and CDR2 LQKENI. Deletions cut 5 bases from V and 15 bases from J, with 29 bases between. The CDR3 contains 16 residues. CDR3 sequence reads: CASSLTGPDGSAGRFF. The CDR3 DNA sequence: TGTGCCAGCTCATTAACCGGACCGGACGGGTCCGCGGGACGGTTCTTC. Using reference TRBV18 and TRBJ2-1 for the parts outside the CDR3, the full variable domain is NAGVMQNPRHLVRRRGQEARLRCSPMKGHSHVYWYRQLPEEGLKFMVYLQKENIIDESGMPKERFSAEFPKEGPSILRIQQVVRGDSAAYFCASSLTGPDGSAGRFFGPGTRLTVL.

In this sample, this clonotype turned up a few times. CDR3 loop: CASTPAGDRETYEQYF. As DNA, the CDR3 is TGTGCCAGCACTCCGGCCGGAGACAGGGAAACATACGAGCAGTACTTC. The V gene is TRBV28, the J gene TRBJ2-7; 7 bases line up with TRBD1. Germline CDR1 is MDHEN and CDR2 is SYDVKM. With V trimmed by 7 bases and J by 4 bases, 16 bases remained unmatched. CDR3 length equals 16 residues.

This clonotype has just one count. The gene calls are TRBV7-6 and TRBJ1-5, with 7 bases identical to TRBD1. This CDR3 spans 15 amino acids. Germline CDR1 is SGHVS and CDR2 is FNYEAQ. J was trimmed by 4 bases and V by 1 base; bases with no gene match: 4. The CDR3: CASSLGDSLNQPQHF. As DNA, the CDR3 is TGTGCCAGCAGCTTAGGGGACAGTTTAAATCAGCCCCAGCATTTT.

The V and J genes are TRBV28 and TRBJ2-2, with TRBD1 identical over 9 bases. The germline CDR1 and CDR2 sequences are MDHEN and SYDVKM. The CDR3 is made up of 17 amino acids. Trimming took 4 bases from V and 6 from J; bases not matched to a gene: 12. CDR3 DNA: TGTGCCAGCAGTTCCCACCCTGGGACAGGGTCGGCCGGGGAGCTGTTTTTT. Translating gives CASSSHPGTGSAGELFF.

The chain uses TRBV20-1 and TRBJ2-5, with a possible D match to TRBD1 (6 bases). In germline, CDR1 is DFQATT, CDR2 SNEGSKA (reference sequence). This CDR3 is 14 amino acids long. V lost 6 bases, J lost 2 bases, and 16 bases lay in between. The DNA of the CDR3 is TGCAGTGCCGGGAAACAGGGTTCTCAAGAGACCCAGTACTTC. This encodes CSAGKQGSQETQYF.

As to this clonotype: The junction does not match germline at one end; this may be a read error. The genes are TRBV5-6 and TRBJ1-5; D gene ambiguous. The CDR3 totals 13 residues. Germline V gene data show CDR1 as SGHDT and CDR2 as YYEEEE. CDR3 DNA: TGTGCCAGCAGCGCTCATAGCATTCAGCCCCAGCATTTT. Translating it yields CASSAHSIQPQHF.